The 20 T cell receptor beta chains reported below all come from one sample, sequenced in a study of T cell responses to AZD1222 COVID-19 vaccine. Clones were read by immunoSEQ multiplex PCR, and TCRdb kept only the in-frame ones, dropping some. The sample holds fewer than 110,000 clones, about nine tenths seen once. This sample comprised peripheral blood, obtained on day 0 of AZD1222 vaccination. The receptors originated from an adult in good health.

The chain couples TRBV14 to TRBJ2-3, with 8 bases aligning to TRBD2. The V gene end was trimmed by 2 bases and the J gene end by 2 bases; junction bases not matched to a gene: 6. CDR1 SGHDN and CDR2 FVKESK come from the germline V gene. This CDR3 comprises 16 residues. CDR3 loop: CASSQITSGVTDTQYF. In DNA form, the CDR3 reads TGTGCCAGCAGCCAAATAACTAGCGGTGTCACAGATACGCAGTATTTT.

The CDR3 loop is CASSVGSDASLTEQYF. CDR3 coding DNA: TGTGCCAGCAGCGTAGGATCAGACGCGTCCCTCACCGAGCAGTACTTC. The chain recombines TRBV9 with TRBJ2-7, with D hard to call. Germline V gene data show CDR1 as SGDLS and CDR2 as YYNGEE. This CDR3 comprises 16 residues. V lost 0 bases and J lost 6, with 19 bases in between.

As for this clone: This sample also contains other DNA sequences that code for the same CDR3. V and J are TRBV18 and TRBJ1-4, with TRBD1 identical over 12 bases. The V and J ends lost 4 bases and 8 bases, in that order; junction bases with no gene match: 2. This CDR3 is 14 amino acids long. The germline gives CDR1 KGHSH, CDR2 LQKENI. The CDR3 coding sequence is TGTGCCAGCTCACAGGGACAGGGGGCGGAAAAACTGTTTTTT. Residues: CASSQGQGAEKLFF.

The chain employs TRBV14 and TRBJ1-1, with 10 positions matching TRBD1. The CDR3 sequence is 16 residues long. From germline, CDR1 is SGHDN and CDR2 FVKESK. J gave up 1 base and V 3 bases, and 5 bases lay outside the gene matches. CDR3 amino acids: CASSQNRDRGNTEAFF. CDR3 coding DNA: TGTGCCAGCAGCCAGAACCGGGACAGGGGGAACACTGAAGCTTTCTTT.

V gene TRBV9 combines with J gene TRBJ2-7; TRBD2 matches at 9 bases. V lost 0 bases and J lost 5; bases outside the gene matches: 6. Germline V lookup: CDR1 SGDLS, CDR2 YYNGEE. The length of the CDR3 is 15 residues. CDR3 loop: CASSVGLSGSDEQYF. The CDR3 DNA sequence: TGTGCCAGCAGCGTAGGGCTTAGCGGGAGCGACGAGCAGTACTTC.

By share, this clone ranks as medium-sized. The V call is TRBV6-2 or TRBV6-3, the J call TRBJ1-1; 9 bases align to TRBD1. The CDR3 has 15 amino acids. Germline V gene data show CDR1 as MNHEY and CDR2 as SVGEGT. After removal of 4 bases from V and 5 bases from J, the junction contained 8 bases not matched to a gene. This chain's CDR3 is CASSSDRGARTEAFF. In DNA, the CDR3 is TGTGCCAGCAGTTCGGACAGGGGAGCGAGGACTGAAGCTTTCTTT.

The rearrangement uses TRBV9 and TRBJ1-4; a weak D match, TRBD1 (5 bases). The CDR3 totals 16 residues. V gave up 1 base and J gave up 6 bases, with 16 bases separating them. The germline CDR1 and CDR2 sequences are SGDLS and YYNGEE. CDR3 in amino acids: CASSVKVGGTDEKLFF. The CDR3 bases are TGTGCCAGCAGCGTAAAAGTCGGGGGGACGGATGAAAAACTGTTTTTT.

The chain combines TRBV7-8 with TRBJ1-5; the match to TRBD1 covers 7 bases. CDR3 length: 13 residues. CDR1 is SGHVS and CDR2 is FQNEAQ in the germline V gene. V gave up 7 bases and J gave up 8 bases; unmatched junction bases: 8. The CDR3: CASTLDRAEPQHF. CDR3 nucleotides: TGTGCCAGCACCCTCGACAGGGCTGAGCCCCAGCATTTT.

This clone was counted once. This rearrangement joins TRBV5-1 to TRBJ2-7; D possibly corresponds to TRBD1 (6 bases). This CDR3 region has 12 residues. The V gene's germline CDR1 is SGHRS and CDR2 YFSETQ. V lost 6 bases and J 5 bases, leaving 12 bases between the germline ends. In DNA, the CDR3 is TGCGCCAGCACCCCGGACAGACACGAGCAGTACTTC. The encoded protein is CASTPDRHEQYF.

This clone was counted once. Other DNA sequences in this sample translate to the same CDR3. The V gene is TRBV4-3, the J gene TRBJ1-2, with D hard to call. Germline V gene lookup returns CDR1 LGHNA and CDR2 YSLEER. The germline V and J ends were trimmed by 0 bases and 8 bases, with 10 bases remaining between them. CDR3 length: 13 residues. The CDR3 nucleotides read TGCGCCAGCAGCCAAGACTACGGGAACGGCTACACCTTC. Residues: CASSQDYGNGYTF.

The chain uses TRBV9 and TRBJ1-1; D is possibly TRBD1 (6 bases). The CDR3 has 14 residues. The germline CDR1 and CDR2 sequences are SGDLS and YYNGEE. V was cut by 1 base and J by 7 bases, with 14 bases left in between. CDR3 sequence: CASSVKGGMDEAFF. CDR3 nucleotides: TGTGCCAGCAGCGTAAAAGGGGGTATGGATGAAGCTTTCTTT.

This clone showed up just once. The V call is TRBV5-1, the J call TRBJ2-5; 7 bases agree with TRBD2. The CDR3 runs 17 residues. Trimming removed 0 bases from V and 2 bases from J; junction bases left unmatched: 10. The germline gives CDR1 SGHRS, CDR2 YFSETQ. CDR3 sequence: CASSLGLRRELQETQYF. The CDR3 nucleotides are TGCGCCAGCAGCTTGGGGTTGCGGCGGGAGCTTCAAGAGACCCAGTACTTC.

The rearrangement joins TRBV15 to TRBJ2-3, with TRBD2 identical over 13 bases. The CDR3 contains 16 residues. Germline CDR1 is LNHNV and CDR2 is YYDKDF (reference sequence). After removal of 5 bases from V and 3 bases from J, the junction contained 5 bases not matched to a gene. CDR3 sequence reads: CATSSWTSGSTDTQYF. The CDR3 region has the DNA TGTGCCACCAGCTCTTGGACTAGCGGGAGTACAGATACGCAGTATTTT. The full variable domain, in which reference TRBV15 and TRBJ2-3 provide the parts outside the CDR3, is DAMVIQNPRYQVTQFGKPVTLSCSQTLNHNVMYWYQQKSSQAPKLLFHYYDKDFNNEADTPDNFQSRRPNTSFCFLDIRSPGLGDTAMYLCATSSWTSGSTDTQYFGPGTRLTVL.

This chain links TRBV7-3 with TRBJ1-6, with 7 bases that match TRBD1. The trim removed 4 bases at V and 7 bases at J, leaving 7 bases unmatched. The CDR3 runs 15 residues. Germline V gives CDR1 SGHTA, CDR2 FQGTGA. CDR3 region: CASSSDRADNSPLHF. The CDR3 DNA reads TGTGCCAGCAGCTCAGACAGGGCGGACAATTCACCCCTCCACTTT.

CDR3 nucleotide sequence: TGTGCCAGCTCAACCACCCCCCACGAAGATTCACCCCTCCACTTT. Translated, it gives CASSTTPHEDSPLHF. V and J are TRBV7-9 and TRBJ1-6; D unclear. The CDR3 consists of 15 residues. From germline, CDR1 is SEHNR and CDR2 FQNEAQ (reference sequence). V lost 8 bases and J lost 8, with 19 bases in between.

This sequence joins TRBV2 and TRBJ1-1; unclear D gene. Germline V lookup: CDR1 SNHLY, CDR2 FYNNEI. The V gene lost 9 bases and the J gene lost 8 bases, with 19 bases spanning the gap. The CDR3 contains 13 residues. The CDR3 is CARQTSLSLEAFF. Written as DNA, the CDR3 is TGTGCCAGACAGACAAGTCTTTCTTTAGAAGCTTTCTTT. Variable domain in full (rest from reference TRBV2 and TRBJ1-1): EPEVTQTPSHQVTQMGQEVILRCVPISNHLYFYWYRQILGQKVEFLVSFYNNEISEKSEIFDDQFSVERPDGSNFTLKIRSTKLEDSAMYFCARQTSLSLEAFFGQGTRLTVV.

This chain uses TRBV5-1 with TRBJ2-3; the match to TRBD2 covers 9 bases. CDR1 is SGHRS, CDR2 YFSETQ, per germline. With 3 bases clipped from V and 2 bases from J, the junction kept 7 bases outside the gene matches. The CDR3 runs 16 residues. CDR3 nucleotides: TGCGCCAGCAGCTCAAAGCGGGGGGCCTTCACAGATACGCAGTATTTT. It specifies CASSSKRGAFTDTQYF.

J is TRBJ2-7 and V is TRBV10-3; D could derive from TRBD1 or TRBD2 (5 bases each). The ends were cut back, 4 bases at V and 3 bases at J, with 7 bases in the middle. Looked up from germline, CDR1 is ENHRY and CDR2 is SYGVKD. This CDR3 is 12 amino acids long. The CDR3 region is CAISVGDYEQYF. In DNA, the CDR3 is TGTGCCATCAGTGTGGGGGACTACGAGCAGTACTTC.

The V call is TRBV6-1, the J call TRBJ2-5; possible D gene TRBD1, 6 bases. The length of the CDR3 is 16 residues. In germline, CDR1 is MNHNS, CDR2 SASEGT. Trimming removed 4 bases at V and 5 bases at J, with 20 bases between. The CDR3 loop reads CASSVGRQVLTETQYF. For the CDR3, the DNA is TGTGCCAGCAGTGTTGGGAGACAGGTCCTAACGGAGACCCAGTACTTC.

The chain employs TRBV27 and TRBJ2-7; D remains unclear. V was cut by 6 bases and J by 2 bases, with 11 bases left in between. CDR1 is MNHEY, CDR2 SMNVEV, per germline (reference sequence). The CDR3 is 13 residues long. CDR3 sequence (DNA): TGTGCCAGCAGCCTCGGACCGACCTACGAGCAGTACTTC. Its translation: CASSLGPTYEQYF.